These T cell receptor beta chains were read from a single sample in a study of blood T cell repertoires in COVID-19. Profiling relied on immunoSEQ multiplex PCR, and the TCRdb table lists in-frame clones only, not all of them. The table records about 210,000 clones, 84% of them present only once. The sample was peripheral blood. Source of these receptors: a woman in her 50s with active or convalescent COVID-19. The CDR3 runs from the conserved cysteine through the conserved F or W. The order of the fields is CDR3 DNA, CDR3 protein, clone size, V gene, J gene, D gene. The D gene is left open where the match is weak. Size is omitted from some rows. Given values are once, few, many or a class for expanded clones.

CDR3nt: TGTGCCAGCAGCCCCTCCGGAGAGACCCAGTACTTC; CDR3aa: CASSPSGETQYF; abundance: .; v_gene: TRBV7-9; j_gene: TRBJ2-5; d_gene: .
CDR3nt: TGCGCCAGCAGCTTTGGAGCGAACACTGAAGCTTTCTTT; CDR3aa: CASSFGANTEAFF; abundance: .; v_gene: TRBV5-1; j_gene: TRBJ1-1; d_gene: .
CDR3nt: TGTGCCAGCAGCTTAGAGGGCTATCAGTACAATGAGCAGTTCTTC; CDR3aa: CASSLEGYQYNEQFF; abundance: .; v_gene: TRBV7-3; j_gene: TRBJ2-1; d_gene: .
CDR3nt: TGTGCCAGCACCGGGAGAGGTCTTTTTTATGGCTACACCTTC; CDR3aa: CASTGRGLFYGYTF; abundance: .; v_gene: TRBV28; j_gene: TRBJ1-2; d_gene: .
CDR3nt: TGTGCCAGCAGGGAGGTGCAGTTCTTC; CDR3aa: CASREVQFF; abundance: .; v_gene: TRBV21-1; j_gene: TRBJ2-1; d_gene: .
CDR3nt: TGTGCCAGCAGCCTCTGGACAGGGGGCAAGGAGACCCAGTACTTC; CDR3aa: CASSLWTGGKETQYF; abundance: .; v_gene: TRBV3-1/TRBV3-2; j_gene: TRBJ2-5; d_gene: TRBD1
CDR3nt: TGTGCCAGCAGCCAAGGGACAGGCACGGGCTCCTATAATTCACCCCTCCACTTT; CDR3aa: CASSQGTGTGSYNSPLHF; abundance: few; v_gene: TRBV14; j_gene: TRBJ1-6; d_gene: TRBD1
CDR3nt: TGCAGCGTCTCAAGAGGCAGTCGAGCTTTCTTT; CDR3aa: CSVSRGSRAFF; abundance: .; v_gene: TRBV29-1; j_gene: TRBJ1-1; d_gene: .
CDR3nt: TGCGCCAGCAGCCAAATCCCCGGGGGGATGAACACTGAAGCTTTCTTT; CDR3aa: CASSQIPGGMNTEAFF; abundance: few; v_gene: TRBV5-1; j_gene: TRBJ1-1; d_gene: .
CDR3nt: TGCGCCAGCAGCCCGACAGGGGATGGCAATCAGCCCCAGCATTTT; CDR3aa: CASSPTGDGNQPQHF; abundance: few; v_gene: TRBV5-1; j_gene: TRBJ1-5; d_gene: TRBD1
CDR3nt: TGTGCCAGCACCCTTTCCGGGAACACTGAAGCTTTCTTT; CDR3aa: CASTLSGNTEAFF; abundance: .; v_gene: TRBV6-5; j_gene: TRBJ1-1; d_gene: .
CDR3nt: TGTGCCATCAGTGAGTCGGACTCCGGAAATGAAAAACTGTTTTTT; CDR3aa: CAISESDSGNEKLFF; abundance: .; v_gene: TRBV10-3; j_gene: TRBJ1-4; d_gene: .
CDR3nt: TGTGCCAGCTCACCGGCGGACTCTGGGGCCAACGTCCTGACTTTC; CDR3aa: CASSPADSGANVLTF; abundance: .; v_gene: TRBV18; j_gene: TRBJ2-6; d_gene: .
CDR3nt: TGTGCCAGCAGTTACTGGACAGGGCGGGTCTATGGCTACACCTTC; CDR3aa: CASSYWTGRVYGYTF; abundance: once; v_gene: TRBV6-5; j_gene: TRBJ1-2; d_gene: TRBD1
CDR3nt: TGTGCCAGCAGTTTAGGGGGGACAGGGGCGCTTCGGTCCTTC; CDR3aa: CASSLGGTGALRSF; abundance: .; v_gene: TRBV28; j_gene: TRBJ2-4; d_gene: TRBD1
CDR3nt: TGTGCCACCAGCAGAGGCGTCGGGGCCTACGAGCAGTACTTC; CDR3aa: CATSRGVGAYEQYF; abundance: once; v_gene: TRBV15; j_gene: TRBJ2-7; d_gene: .
CDR3nt: TGTGCCAGCAGTTTGGGCCCCACCGGGGAGCTGTTTTTT; CDR3aa: CASSLGPTGELFF; abundance: .; v_gene: TRBV28; j_gene: TRBJ2-2; d_gene: .
CDR3nt: TGCGCCAGCAGCGCTGGACAGAAGAGCACAGATACGCAGTATTTT; CDR3aa: CASSAGQKSTDTQYF; abundance: .; v_gene: TRBV5-1; j_gene: TRBJ2-3; d_gene: .
CDR3nt: TGTGCCACCAGAGATGACCGAGGGACTAGCGGCCCCTCCTACGAGCAGTACTTC; CDR3aa: CATRDDRGTSGPSYEQYF; abundance: .; v_gene: TRBV15; j_gene: TRBJ2-7; d_gene: TRBD2
CDR3nt: TGTGCCAGCAGGCGGCAGGGAGGTGGCTACACCTTC; CDR3aa: CASRRQGGGYTF; abundance: .; v_gene: TRBV6-5; j_gene: TRBJ1-2; d_gene: .
CDR3nt: TGTGCCAGCAGCCGTGCCGGGACTAACACTGAAGCTTTCTTT; CDR3aa: CASSRAGTNTEAFF; abundance: .; v_gene: TRBV3-1/TRBV3-2; j_gene: TRBJ1-1; d_gene: .
CDR3nt: TGCGCCAGCAGCCAAGGAGGGAACCAGCCCCAGCATTTT; CDR3aa: CASSQGGNQPQHF; abundance: .; v_gene: TRBV4-1; j_gene: TRBJ1-5; d_gene: .
CDR3nt: TGTGCCACCAGCCCGCGACAGAGCAATCAGCCCCAGCATTTT; CDR3aa: CATSPRQSNQPQHF; abundance: .; v_gene: TRBV24-1; j_gene: TRBJ1-5; d_gene: .
CDR3nt: TGCAGTGCTAGTAGTCACAGGGTAACTGAAGCTTTCTTT; CDR3aa: CSASSHRVTEAFF; abundance: once; v_gene: TRBV20-1; j_gene: TRBJ1-1; d_gene: .
CDR3nt: TGTTCGGGAGACAGGGGGCCCAGCACTGAAGCTTTCTTT; CDR3aa: CSGDRGPSTEAFF; abundance: .; v_gene: TRBV6-5; j_gene: TRBJ1-1; d_gene: TRBD1
CDR3nt: TGCGCCAGCAGCTTGGGTTTTCCCGGCTCTGGAAACACCATATATTTT; CDR3aa: CASSLGFPGSGNTIYF; abundance: .; v_gene: TRBV5-1; j_gene: TRBJ1-3; d_gene: .
CDR3nt: TGTGCCAGCAGCCCAGGAAGGACAGGGGGATTGGGAAAACTGTTTTTT; CDR3aa: CASSPGRTGGLGKLFF; abundance: .; v_gene: TRBV7-9; j_gene: TRBJ1-4; d_gene: TRBD1
CDR3nt: TGTGCCAGTACCCCGGACAGACCCACAGATACGCAGTATTTT; CDR3aa: CASTPDRPTDTQYF; abundance: few; v_gene: TRBV19; j_gene: TRBJ2-3; d_gene: .
CDR3nt: TGTGCCAGCAGCTTGTCACGCACGGGTGGGAATGAGCAGTTCTTC; CDR3aa: CASSLSRTGGNEQFF; abundance: .; v_gene: TRBV11-3; j_gene: TRBJ2-1; d_gene: .
CDR3nt: TGTGCCAGCAGCCCGGACAGAAACTATGGCTACACCTTC; CDR3aa: CASSPDRNYGYTF; abundance: few; v_gene: TRBV6-5; j_gene: TRBJ1-2; d_gene: .
CDR3nt: TGTGCCTGGCAGACAGGGGCGAGGGCCGGGGAGCTGTTTTTT; CDR3aa: CAWQTGARAGELFF; abundance: .; v_gene: TRBV30; j_gene: TRBJ2-2; d_gene: TRBD1
CDR3nt: TGTGCCAGCAGTTCCCCTGGGACAGGTGGAGAGACCCAGTACTTC; CDR3aa: CASSSPGTGGETQYF; abundance: .; v_gene: TRBV27; j_gene: TRBJ2-5; d_gene: TRBD1
CDR3nt: TGTGCCAGCAGAACACAGAACACTGAAGCTTTCTTT; CDR3aa: CASRTQNTEAFF; abundance: .; v_gene: TRBV11-1; j_gene: TRBJ1-1; d_gene: .
CDR3nt: TGTGCCAGCTCACCATCATCGGGTATTCAGCCCCAGCATTTT; CDR3aa: CASSPSSGIQPQHF; abundance: .; v_gene: TRBV18; j_gene: TRBJ1-5; d_gene: .
CDR3nt: TGTGCCAGCAGCCAACTCTTCAGCGGGGGGGCTCACGGGGAGCTGTTTTTT; CDR3aa: CASSQLFSGGAHGELFF; abundance: many; v_gene: TRBV7-8; j_gene: TRBJ2-2; d_gene: TRBD2
CDR3nt: TGTGCCAGCAGCCGTACCGGGACAGCTCCTAATCAGCCCCAGCATTTT; CDR3aa: CASSRTGTAPNQPQHF; abundance: .; v_gene: TRBV6-2/TRBV6-3; j_gene: TRBJ1-5; d_gene: TRBD1
CDR3nt: TGCGCCAGCAGCTTCTCTAGCGGGGGGGCCAGTTTGACAGATACGCAGTATTTT; CDR3aa: CASSFSSGGASLTDTQYF; abundance: .; v_gene: TRBV5-1; j_gene: TRBJ2-3; d_gene: TRBD2
CDR3nt: TGTGCCAGCAGTGATCGGGGGACTGAAGCTTTCTTT; CDR3aa: CASSDRGTEAFF; abundance: .; v_gene: TRBV2; j_gene: TRBJ1-1; d_gene: .
CDR3nt: TGTGCCACCAGGGCCTTCGGGAGCACTGAAGCTTTCTTT; CDR3aa: CATRAFGSTEAFF; abundance: .; v_gene: TRBV24-1; j_gene: TRBJ1-1; d_gene: .
CDR3nt: TGCGCCAGCAGCTTCACCGGAGATAAAGCTTTCTTT; CDR3aa: CASSFTGDKAFF; abundance: once; v_gene: TRBV5-1; j_gene: TRBJ1-1; d_gene: .
CDR3nt: TGCGCCAGCAGCTTGGGCAGGGGTTATGGCTACACCTTC; CDR3aa: CASSLGRGYGYTF; abundance: .; v_gene: TRBV5-1; j_gene: TRBJ1-2; d_gene: .
CDR3nt: TGTGCCAGCAGCTCCGGGGCTGCGACAGGATCCAACTATGGCTACACCTTC; CDR3aa: CASSSGAATGSNYGYTF; abundance: few; v_gene: TRBV28; j_gene: TRBJ1-2; d_gene: .
CDR3nt: TGCAGCGTTGTACCAGGGAACACCGGGGAGCTGTTTTTT; CDR3aa: CSVVPGNTGELFF; abundance: .; v_gene: TRBV29-1; j_gene: TRBJ2-2; d_gene: .
CDR3nt: TGTGCCAGCAGCTTGGCAGAGAACACTGAAGCTTTCTTT; CDR3aa: CASSLAENTEAFF; abundance: few; v_gene: TRBV5-5; j_gene: TRBJ1-1; d_gene: .
CDR3nt: TGCAGCACCGGACAGGGGGCGAGGGAGCAGTTCTTC; CDR3aa: CSTGQGAREQFF; abundance: .; v_gene: TRBV29-1; j_gene: TRBJ2-1; d_gene: TRBD1
CDR3nt: TGTGCCTGGAGCGGGGACTCCTACAATGAGCAGTTCTTC; CDR3aa: CAWSGDSYNEQFF; abundance: .; v_gene: TRBV30; j_gene: TRBJ2-1; d_gene: .
CDR3nt: TGCGCCAGCAGCTTGATGGGTGACGGGGATACGCAGTATTTT; CDR3aa: CASSLMGDGDTQYF; abundance: .; v_gene: TRBV5-1; j_gene: TRBJ2-3; d_gene: .